The 6 T cell receptor beta chains given below trace back to one sample, sequenced in a study of blood T cell repertoires in COVID-19. Method: immunoSEQ multiplex PCR; TCRdb's copy keeps in-frame clones and lacks some. This sample carries around 52,000 clones, approximately 89% of them seen once, and the ten largest clones take approximately 28%. The source material was peripheral blood. These receptors originate from a woman aged 80 or over with acute or convalescent COVID-19.

The CDR3 DNA is TGTGCCAGCAGTACGACAGGGGGCGGCAATCAGCCCCAGCATTTT. This translates into CASSTTGGGNQPQHF. The rearrangement links TRBV2 to TRBJ1-5; the match to TRBD1 covers 10 bases. This CDR3 contains 15 residues. Germline trimming cut 5 bases from V and 2 bases from J; bases unmatched to any gene: 3. Germline V gives CDR1 SNHLY, CDR2 FYNNEI.

The V gene is TRBV7-9, the J gene TRBJ2-6; unclear D gene. This CDR3 spans 16 amino acids. Germline V gives CDR1 SEHNR, CDR2 FQNEAQ (reference sequence). Trimming pared 1 base from V and 4 bases from J, leaving 11 bases between. The CDR3 coding sequence is TGTGCCAGCAGCTTAGGATTCTGGGCGGGGGCCAACGTCCTGACTTTC. Protein product: CASSLGFWAGANVLTF.

In its sample, this clone was seen once. The chain carries TRBV10-3 and TRBJ2-2, with 9 bases fitting TRBD1. The CDR3 runs 14 residues. V gave up 6 bases and J gave up 6 bases; unmatched junction bases: 5. CDR1 ENHRY and CDR2 SYGVKD come from the germline V gene. The CDR3 region is CAISLDRGPGELFF. The CDR3 DNA follows: TGTGCCATCAGCTTGGACAGGGGCCCCGGGGAGCTGTTTTTT.

The chain has TRBV5-1 and TRBJ2-3; D unclear. Germline CDR1 is SGHRS and CDR2 is YFSETQ. Trimming cost V 6 bases and J 5 bases, with 16 bases left between them. The CDR3 is 14 amino acids. The CDR3 DNA reads as TGCGCCAGCAAGCTCCAACCAACGCAAGATACGCAGTATTTT. As protein: CASKLQPTQDTQYF.

This chain joins TRBV6-5 and TRBJ1-2; 8 nucleotides agree with TRBD1. The CDR3 loop spans 13 amino acids. Germline CDR1 is MNHEY and CDR2 is SVGAGI. The ends lost 6 bases at V and 3 bases at J; junction bases unmatched: 3. As DNA, the CDR3 is TGTGCCAGCAGCCCGGACAGGGACTATGGCTACACCTTC. This gives the protein CASSPDRDYGYTF.

This clone came up a few times. The rearrangement uses TRBV27 and TRBJ2-1; the match to TRBD1 covers 7 bases. V shed 6 bases, J shed 0 bases, and the junction held 8 bases outside the gene matches. The germline CDR1 and CDR2 sequences are MNHEY and SMNVEV (reference sequence). This CDR3 has 16 residues. The CDR3 reads CASSPRGISSYNEQFF. For the CDR3, the DNA is TGTGCCAGCAGCCCCAGGGGGATTAGCTCCTACAATGAGCAGTTCTTC.